Listed below are T cell receptor beta chains from one sample, sequenced in a study of tumor-infiltrating lymphocytes in primary liver carcinoma. MiXCR, run by TCRdb on the multiplex PCR reads, gives a single entry per CDR3 protein. This table has approximately 40,000 distinct CDR3 sequences, roughly 73% appearing once. Sample: liver tumor tissue from sampling region 2. The receptors here all came from a man between 40 and 49 years old with primary liver carcinoma and hepatitis B virus infection. The conserved cysteine and the conserved F or W are not part of the CDR3 here.

J: TRBJ2-7; V: TRBV4-3; CDR3: ASSQEVTCRISHEQY
J: TRBJ2-1; V: TRBV5-1; CDR3: ASSLVLGGPYNEQF
J: TRBJ2-5; V: TRBV4-3; CDR3: ASSQGGGREPETQY
J: TRBJ2-2; V: TRBV29-1; CDR3: SVPTNAGELF
J: TRBJ2-3; V: TRBV5-1; CDR3: ASNPWDGATQY
J: TRBJ2-3; V: TRBV6-2/TRBV6-3; CDR3: ASSYQPGGSTDTQY
J: TRBJ1-6; V: TRBV6-6; CDR3: ASSLGTGRNSPLL
J: TRBJ2-1; V: TRBV5-1; CDR3: ASSSWTSDNNKQF
J: TRBJ2-2; V: TRBV28; CDR3: TSSLFSGGDTGELF
J: TRBJ1-1; V: TRBV5-1; CDR3: ASSFGETGITEAF